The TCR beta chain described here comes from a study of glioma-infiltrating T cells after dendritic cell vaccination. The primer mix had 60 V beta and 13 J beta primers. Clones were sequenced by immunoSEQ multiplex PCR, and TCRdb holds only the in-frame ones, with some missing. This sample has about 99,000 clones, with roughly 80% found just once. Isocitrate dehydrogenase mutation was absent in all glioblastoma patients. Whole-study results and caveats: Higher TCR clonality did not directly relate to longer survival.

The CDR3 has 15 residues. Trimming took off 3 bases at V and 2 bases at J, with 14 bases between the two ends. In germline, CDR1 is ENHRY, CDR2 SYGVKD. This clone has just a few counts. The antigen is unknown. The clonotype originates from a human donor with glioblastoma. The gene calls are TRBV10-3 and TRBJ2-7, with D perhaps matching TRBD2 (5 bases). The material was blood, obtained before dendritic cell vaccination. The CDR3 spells CAISDSVARAYEQYF. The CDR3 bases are TGTGCCATCAGTGACTCAGTAGCGCGAGCCTACGAGCAGTACTTC.